Listed below are T cell receptor beta chains from one sample, sequenced in a study of cytomegalovirus exposure and HLA in healthy donors. The method was immunoSEQ multiplex PCR; TCRdb's version includes in-frame clones alone and lacks a portion of them. The data show roughly 200,000 clones, 80% to 90% seen once. The sequenced sample was PBMCs. The receptors shown here come from a woman aged 30 to 39 in good health and CMV-seronegative. The conserved cysteine and the conserved F or W are not part of the CDR3 here.

>TRBJ1-4|TRBV28
ASSFSVGQGVVSANEKLF
>TRBJ1-3|TRBV7-2
ASSSRRDSGNTIY
>TRBJ2-3|TRBV14
ASSPFYSTDTQY
>TRBJ2-1|TRBV7-6
ASSSADRRYEQF
>TRBJ2-7|TRBV4-1
ASSQARTNSYEQY
>TRBJ2-3|TRBV9
ASSGSGSTDTQY
>TRBJ2-1|TRBV10-2
ATRRTRNEQF
>TRBJ2-4|TRBV19
ASSTRLSGGYIQY
>TRBJ1-1|TRBV28
ASSSLRDRDSEAF
>TRBJ2-3|TRBV9
ASSTGRTWQDTQY
>TRBJ2-3|TRBV5-1
ASSLTADTQY
>TRBJ2-1|TRBV5-4
ASSLGGSGINEQF
>TRBJ2-7|TRBV5-1
ASSSDRGLSEQY
>TRBJ2-3|TRBV28
ASSNKGEGTQY
>TRBJ2-5|TRBV7-6
ASSLGEETQY
>TRBJ2-7|TRBV7-9
ASSLEGQSYEQY
>TRBJ2-1|TRBV11-2
ASSLVGNEQF
>TRBJ2-5|TRBV27
ASSPDSEGVQY
>TRBJ2-1|TRBV11-2
ASSFTGGYNEQF
>TRBJ2-2|TRBV5-1
ASEAGAYTGELF
>TRBJ2-7|TRBV6-1
AIRGAPDRREQY
>TRBJ2-3|TRBV18
ASSPSDPGGRDTQY
>TRBJ1-1|TRBV7-8
ASSSQSQKTNTEAF
>TRBJ2-2|TRBV29-1
SVTTGVGTGELF
>TRBJ2-5|TRBV11-2
ASSHFSSGQETQY
>TRBJ2-5|TRBV28
ASSVVGLAVGETQY
>TRBJ1-2|TRBV27
ASSSTGQTRRT
>TRBJ2-3|TRBV5-8
ASSQFSDTQY
>TRBJ2-7|TRBV2
ASSDPGTRLFEQY
>TRBJ2-7|TRBV7-9
ASSSNYEQY
>TRBJ2-1|TRBV6-1
ASSAWTRWESYNEQF
>TRBJ2-5|TRBV10-1
ASSESPGQETQY
>TRBJ1-3|TRBV5-6
ASKKGGAQSGNTIY
>TRBJ1-1|TRBV5-1
ASSEGQAPLMNTEAF
>TRBJ2-2|TRBV4-1
ASRRQGGTGELF